This T cell receptor (beta chain) is drawn from a study of shared T cell receptors in the human thymus. Assay: immunoSEQ multiplex PCR; the TCRdb copy retains only in-frame clones and omits some. In the table there are approximately 660,000 clones, 85% to 90% of which are singletons. This CDR3 has 13 amino acids. Germline V gene data show CDR1 as MNHNS and CDR2 as SASEGT. With 8 bases removed from V and 0 bases from J, the gap between germline ends came to 8 bases. The sample also formed part of further work on human thymus T cells. That source reports: Infants, healthy and Finnish, who were having corrective surgery for congenital heart defects served as donors. Thymus pieces cut out during corrective heart surgery were the tissue that was used. An apparent bias in V and J gene usage was seen in thymic and blood repertoires. Unrelated individuals had highly overlapping thymic repertoires, as reported in related research.

The sequenced sample was thymocytes. The chain recombines TRBV6-1 with TRBJ2-1, with D hard to call. This receptor was taken from a boy less than two years old with a congenital heart defect. The CDR3 loop is CASLGGSYNEQFF. In DNA, the CDR3 is TGTGCCAGCCTCGGCGGCTCCTACAATGAGCAGTTCTTC.